The 25 T cell receptor beta chains reported below all come from one sample, sequenced in a study of response to subunit inactivated influenza vaccine. TCRdb independently ran MiXCR on the RT-PCR reads; one entry per CDR3 protein. The sample lists about 500,000 distinct CDR3 sequences, over 10% occurring once. This specimen was PBMCs from blood, taken roughly 45 days after vaccination. Receptor source: a man in his forties or fifties who received an inactivated influenza vaccine.

Many counts were recorded for this clonotype. The V call is TRBV5-5, the J call TRBJ2-2; perhaps TRBD2 as D (7 bases). V was pared by 1 base and J by 4 bases, with 14 bases between. CDR3 length: 16 amino acids. Germline V gene lookup returns CDR1 SGHKS and CDR2 YYEKEE (reference sequence). The DNA for the CDR3 is TGTGCCAGCAGCTTGTCCCGGGGGGCAGGCACCGGGGAGCTGTTTTTT. Translated: CASSLSRGAGTGELFF.

In this sample, this clonotype turned up a few times. The chain uses TRBV29-1 and TRBJ2-1; TRBD2 agrees at 15 bases. V lost 6 bases to trimming and J lost 7 bases; unmatched junction nucleotides: 13. The germline V gene has CDR1 SQVTM and CDR2 ANQGSEA. The CDR3 totals 17 residues. The chain's CDR3 is CSVAGTSGRSSGNEQFF. The CDR3 nucleotides are TGCAGCGTGGCCGGGACTAGCGGGAGGTCCTCGGGGAATGAGCAGTTCTTC.

The table lists this clonotype with a few counts. This chain links TRBV7-9 with TRBJ1-6; a possible D gene is TRBD1 (6 bases). This CDR3 comprises 15 residues. Deletions cut 5 bases from V and 4 bases from J, with 12 bases between. Germline CDR1 SEHNR, CDR2 FQNEAQ (reference sequence). CDR3 sequence (DNA): TGTGCCAGCAGCAAACAGGGCCAATATAATTCACCCCTCCACTTT. Amino acid sequence: CASSKQGQYNSPLHF.

This clonotype was observed many times. The germline gene is not matched at one end of the junction; a read error may be the cause. J is TRBJ1-1 and V is TRBV5-1; D is unresolved. The CDR3 covers 15 residues. Germline CDR1 is SGHRS and CDR2 is YFSETQ. The CDR3 DNA is TGTGCCAGCAGCTTAGTTCCCGGGATGAACACTGAAGCTTTCTTT. Protein product: CASSLVPGMNTEAFF.

This clonotype was detected a few times. The chain recombines TRBV7-9 with TRBJ2-6, with a weak D call TRBD2 (5 bases). The CDR3 totals 15 residues. Trimming stripped 1 base from V and 4 bases from J, with 8 bases between. The V gene's germline CDR1 is SEHNR and CDR2 FQNEAQ (reference sequence). CDR3 nucleotides: TGTGCCAGCAGCTTAGGAGGGCGAGGGGCCAACGTCCTGACTTTC. It yields the protein CASSLGGRGANVLTF.

This clonotype showed up just a few times. This chain uses TRBV2 with TRBJ2-4; possibly TRBD1 for D (5 bases). Germline V CDR1 and CDR2: SNHLY, FYNNEI. The CDR3 loop spans 15 amino acids. Trimming stripped 3 bases from V and 1 base from J, with 10 bases between. CDR3 sequence (DNA): TGTGCCAGCAGTGATGGCAGGGCGGCCAAAAACATTCAGTACTTC. The encoded protein is CASSDGRAAKNIQYF.

This clonotype was found a few times. The V gene is TRBV10-3, the J gene TRBJ2-2, with D possibly TRBD2 on 6 matching bases. The V gene's germline CDR1 is ENHRY and CDR2 SYGVKD. Trimming shortened V by 0 bases and J by 5 bases, and 13 bases separated the two germline ends. The CDR3 sequence is 16 residues long. In nucleotides, the CDR3 is TGTGCCATCAGTGAGTCGACGGAGGGAGCGACCGGGGAGCTGTTTTTT. This translates into CAISESTEGATGELFF.

The table lists this clonotype with a few counts. The rearrangement links TRBV15 to TRBJ2-2; weak D call: TRBD2 (6 bases). V was trimmed by 0 bases and J by 6 bases, leaving 11 bases between them. Germline-derived CDR1 and CDR2 are LNHNV and YYDKDF (reference sequence). The CDR3 loop spans 15 amino acids. The CDR3 spells CATSRDGLPPGELFF. DNA of the CDR3: TGTGCCACCAGCAGAGACGGACTACCTCCCGGGGAGCTGTTTTTT.

The V gene is TRBV6-5, the J gene TRBJ1-2, with TRBD1 identical over 8 bases. The CDR3 length is 17 residues. The germline CDR1 and CDR2 sequences are MNHEY and SVGAGI. V shed 3 bases, J shed 4 bases, and the junction held 13 bases outside the gene matches. CDR3 DNA: TGTGCCAGCAGTTATTCCCTTCCAGGGGGCGCGGGCTATGGCTACACCTTC. Translated: CASSYSLPGGAGYGYTF.

V is TRBV5-1 and J is TRBJ2-1; no clear D. The CDR3 totals 15 residues. The germline V gene has CDR1 SGHRS and CDR2 YFSETQ. V lost 0 bases and J 8 bases, leaving 15 bases between the germline ends. This CDR3 is CASSLAITPRDEQFF. CDR3 nucleotides: TGCGCCAGCAGCTTGGCCATAACCCCAAGGGATGAGCAGTTCTTC.

V usage is TRBV7-9 and J usage is TRBJ2-7, with D uncertain. This CDR3 is built from 11 residues. Germline-derived CDR1 and CDR2 are SEHNR and FQNEAQ (reference sequence). Trimming removed 7 bases at V and 2 bases at J, with 6 bases between. CDR3 region: CASTNTYEQYF. Written as DNA, the CDR3 is TGTGCCAGCACCAATACCTACGAGCAGTACTTC.

This clonotype was detected a few times. The rearrangement joins TRBV5-6 to TRBJ1-1; 8 bases agree with TRBD1. Germline V gene lookup returns CDR1 SGHDT and CDR2 YYEEEE. V dropped 4 bases and J dropped 5; count of bases not matched to a gene: 10. CDR3 size: 15 residues. The CDR3 DNA reads as TGTGCCAGCAGCCCCTATTTTCAGGGGGCAACTGAAGCTTTCTTT. It codes for CASSPYFQGATEAFF. Supplemented by reference TRBV5-6 and TRBJ1-1, the full variable domain reads DAGVTQSPTHLIKTRGQQVTLRCSPKSGHDTVSWYQQALGQGPQFIFQYYEEEERQRGNFPDRFSGHQFPNYSSELNVNALLLGDSALYLCASSPYFQGATEAFFGQGTRLTVV.

The chain has TRBV10-3 and TRBJ2-2, with 10 bases aligning to TRBD1. J was trimmed by 0 bases and V by 4 bases; bases with no gene match: 2. Germline lookup yields CDR1 ENHRY and CDR2 SYGVKD. There are 16 residues in the CDR3. This CDR3 reads CAISGGQGANTGELFF. CDR3 nucleotide sequence: TGTGCCATCAGTGGAGGACAGGGGGCGAACACCGGGGAGCTGTTTTTT.

The chain combines TRBV20-1 with TRBJ2-2, with 7 bases identical to TRBD2. The ends lost 2 bases at V and 7 bases at J; junction bases unmatched: 4. The germline CDR1 and CDR2 sequences are DFQATT and SNEGSKA (reference sequence). This CDR3 comprises 13 residues. The CDR3 loop reads CSARSGRIGELFF. CDR3 nucleotides: TGCAGTGCTAGATCCGGGAGGATCGGGGAGCTGTTTTTT.

The rearrangement links TRBV4-2 to TRBJ2-2; 16 bases line up with TRBD2. V trimming: 10 bases; J trimming: 3 bases; junction bases outside the gene matches: 8. Germline values: CDR1 LGHNA, CDR2 YNFKEQ. This CDR3 has 17 amino acids. Written as DNA, the CDR3 is TGTGCCACCAGGGGACTAGCGGGGGGGCTTGACACCGGGGAGCTGTTTTTT. It encodes CATRGLAGGLDTGELFF.

There are a few counts of this clonotype. The J gene is TRBJ2-6, the V gene TRBV5-6; weak D call: TRBD2 (5 bases). V was pared by 2 bases and J by 1 base, with 10 bases between. Germline V gene data show CDR1 as SGHDT and CDR2 as YYEEEE. The CDR3 length is 16 residues. CDR3 DNA sequence: TGTGCCAGCAGCTTCGGGAAGGGATCTGGGGCCAACGTCCTGACTTTC. Translation: CASSFGKGSGANVLTF.

V and J are TRBV15 and TRBJ1-5; D uncertain. The CDR3 contains 15 residues. Germline CDR1 reads LNHNV; CDR2 reads YYDKDF (reference sequence). Trimming shortened V by 1 base and J by 0 bases, and 7 bases separated the two germline ends. CDR3 in amino acids: CATSRGKGSNQPQHF. CDR3 DNA: TGTGCCACCAGCAGAGGGAAGGGTAGCAATCAGCCCCAGCATTTT.

This clonotype was counted only a few times. The rearrangement joins TRBV12-3 or TRBV12-4 to TRBJ2-1; 14 bases fit TRBD2. The CDR3 consists of 19 residues. After removal of 3 bases from V and 2 bases from J, the junction contained 9 bases not matched to a gene. For the CDR3, the DNA is TGTGCCAGCAGTTTGCCGGGGACTAGCGGGAGAGGGGCCTACAATGAGCAGTTCTTC. It yields the protein CASSLPGTSGRGAYNEQFF.

The sample holds many counts of this clonotype. V and J are TRBV20-1 and TRBJ2-5; D not certain. V gave up 0 bases and J gave up 0 bases, with 11 bases separating them. This CDR3 has 15 amino acids. Germline V CDR1 and CDR2: DFQATT, SNEGSKA (reference sequence). The CDR3 DNA reads as TGCAGTGCTAGAGATCTTTTCCGAAACCAAGAGACCCAGTACTTC. Translated: CSARDLFRNQETQYF.

This rearrangement joins TRBV7-9 to TRBJ2-4, with no clear D. Germline assignment: CDR1 SEHNR and CDR2 FQNEAQ (reference sequence). Trimming stripped 5 bases from V and 1 base from J, with 15 bases between. CDR3 length: 16 amino acids. The DNA of the CDR3 is TGTGCCAGCAGCCCTGGGCCAAACTCCGCCAAAAACATTCAGTACTTC. It translates to CASSPGPNSAKNIQYF.

This clonotype has a handful of counts. The chain combines TRBV12-3 or TRBV12-4 with TRBJ1-1; TRBD1 agrees at 7 bases. With V trimmed by 6 bases and J by 4 bases, 8 bases remained unmatched. The CDR3 has 14 amino acids. The CDR3: CASSRQGGITEAFF. The CDR3 nucleotides are TGTGCCAGCAGCCGACAGGGCGGGATCACTGAAGCTTTCTTT.

In DNA form, the CDR3 reads TGTGCCAGCAGCTCAGGACCCGGGGGTATATACAATGAGCAGTTCTTC. Translated, it gives CASSSGPGGIYNEQFF. The chain carries TRBV7-9 and TRBJ2-1; D is perhaps TRBD2 (6 bases). Trimming stripped 4 bases from V and 4 bases from J, with 17 bases between. Germline values: CDR1 SEHNR, CDR2 FQNEAQ (reference sequence). The CDR3 has 16 amino acids.

This clonotype has more than one count but fewer than ten. The V and J genes are TRBV4-2 and TRBJ2-7, with 8 bases matching TRBD2. J was trimmed by 3 bases and V by 0 bases; bases with no gene match: 7. This CDR3 comprises 16 residues. The V gene's germline CDR1 is LGHNA and CDR2 YNFKEQ. CDR3 DNA: TGTGCCAGCAGCCAAGATCCGAGCGGGAGCTTCTACGAGCAGTACTTC. Translating it yields CASSQDPSGSFYEQYF.

Here the CDR3 reads CASSAGQNYGYTF. The CDR3 bases are TGTGCCAGCAGCGCGGGACAGAACTATGGCTACACCTTC. The chain recombines TRBV12-3 or TRBV12-4 with TRBJ1-2; 7 nucleotides match TRBD1. V trimming: 6 bases; J trimming: 2 bases; junction bases outside the gene matches: 3. The CDR3 loop spans 13 amino acids.

This clonotype came up once. The gene calls are TRBV18 and TRBJ2-3; D is perhaps TRBD1 (5 bases). The CDR3 consists of 14 residues. The V gene lost 2 bases and the J gene lost 3 bases, with 9 bases spanning the gap. CDR1 is KGHSH and CDR2 is LQKENI in the germline V gene. Written as DNA, the CDR3 is TGTGCCAGCTCACCAAGGACAAAGACAGATACGCAGTATTTT. Translated: CASSPRTKTDTQYF.